A selection of T cell receptor beta chains follows, all from one sample in a study of neoadjuvant anti-PD-1 for oral cavity cancer. Clones were read by immunoSEQ multiplex PCR, and TCRdb kept only the in-frame ones, dropping some. The sample includes 70,000 to 95,000 clones, 84% of them seen just once. The sequenced sample was PBMCs, obtained before nivolumab (anti-PD-1) treatment. These receptors were collected from a person aged 35-79 years with oral cavity squamous cell carcinoma. Both conserved end residues are part of each CDR3.

j_call v_call cdr3_aa
TRBJ2-7 TRBV6-5 CASMLAGGSYEQYF
TRBJ2-5 TRBV2 CASSEAGLAGETQYF
TRBJ2-1 TRBV27 CASSSGAYNEQFF
TRBJ2-3 TRBV29-1 CSVEPGTTSTDTQYF
TRBJ2-1 TRBV4-2 CASSQDRGWNNEQFF
TRBJ1-2 TRBV2 CASSEAWQEYGYTF
TRBJ2-1 TRBV9 CASSDRFSGHEQFF
TRBJ2-7 TRBV5-1 CASSLALGRQGPSYEQYF
TRBJ2-1 TRBV13 CASSYRALQSYNEQFF
TRBJ1-2 TRBV6-5 CASLGAGPNYGYTF
TRBJ2-7 TRBV4-1 CASSQEAESSGGYEQYF
TRBJ2-2 TRBV2 CASSENRFPNTGELFF
TRBJ2-7 TRBV7-6 CASSLAGGEQYF
TRBJ2-2 TRBV9 CASSVGSSGNTGELFF
TRBJ2-7 TRBV29-1 CSVEVGQGNVAGEQYF
TRBJ2-5 TRBV7-6 CASSLEGQGIETQYF
TRBJ2-7 TRBV10-3 CAISESGGTDEQYF
TRBJ1-2 TRBV2 CALVGGYGYTF
TRBJ2-5 TRBV5-1 CASSPDRGGETQYF
TRBJ2-3 TRBV7-6 CASSLGPGRGTDTQYF
TRBJ2-7 TRBV10-3 CATQGQGNIEQYF
TRBJ2-7 TRBV19 CASSMAGQGANEQYF
TRBJ1-2 TRBV4-1 CASSQDLIGAAYGYTF
TRBJ1-2 TRBV18 CASSPGATNYGYTF
TRBJ1-4 TRBV6-6 CASSYSMDRHFF
TRBJ1-3 TRBV10-3 CAISDAGASGNTIYF
TRBJ2-3 TRBV29-1 CSPSGLSADTQYF
TRBJ1-4 TRBV2 CASNPRATNEKLFF
TRBJ2-1 TRBV9 CASSVGQLAEQFF
TRBJ1-5 TRBV7-9 CASSFSGATNQPQHF
TRBJ2-1 TRBV4-2 CASSPGTSGNYNEQFF
TRBJ2-7 TRBV27 CASSPTGYSYEQYF
TRBJ2-7 TRBV2 CASQSGTGPYEQYF
TRBJ1-1 TRBV5-1 CASRVATGDTEAFF
TRBJ2-5 TRBV19 CASSLQGAQETQYF
TRBJ2-2 TRBV7-6 CASSSRGEDTGELFF
TRBJ2-4 TRBV6-1 CASSKTGKNIQYF
TRBJ1-1 TRBV25-1 CASSESTTAMNTEAFF
TRBJ2-7 TRBV28 CASRGPYEQYF
TRBJ1-4 TRBV19 CASYPGGELEEKLFF
TRBJ1-2 TRBV25-1 CASGGANYGYTF
TRBJ2-7 TRBV10-3 CAISGGPPLYEQYF
TRBJ1-4 TRBV13 CASSLDPGRILF
TRBJ1-1 TRBV30 CALNRAGTEAFF
TRBJ1-1 TRBV7-9 CASSPAQGGVVNTEAFF
TRBJ2-7 TRBV27 CASSGGWGNYEQYF
TRBJ2-1 TRBV19 CASSIWAVSSYNEQFF
TRBJ2-5 TRBV11-2 CASSPPTRETQYF
TRBJ1-5 TRBV5-8 CASSFSGTGGDGSNQPQHF
TRBJ1-2 TRBV7-9 CASSVRQTGNGTRGYTF